This T cell receptor (beta chain) was identified during a study of CD4+ T cells in melanoma. Data came from immunoSEQ multiplex PCR; TCRdb stores just in-frame clones and leaves some out. The repertoire holds fewer than 15,000 clones, with about 74% as singletons. This clone was recorded once. With 2 bases removed from V and 5 bases from J, the gap between germline ends came to 13 bases. The germline CDR1 and CDR2 sequences are MNHNY and SVGAGI (reference sequence). This CDR3 is 16 amino acids long. The sequenced sample consisted of cells from a culture (not recorded whether cultured in vitro). The clonotype was recovered from a human donor with melanoma. The rearrangement links TRBV6-6 to TRBJ1-6, with TRBD1 as a possible D gene (5 bases). Written as DNA, the CDR3 is TGTGCCAGCAGTTACAAAGTTGCCAGGGATAATTCACCCCTCCACTTT. Protein: CASSYKVARDNSPLHF.